This entry features one T cell receptor (beta chain) sequence. Trimming took 6 bases from V and 4 from J; bases not matched to a gene: 13. The length of the CDR3 is 16 residues. In germline, CDR1 is MDHEN, CDR2 SYDVKM. The sample is drawn from a study of CD8 T cells in Susac syndrome. Random hexamers were used to reverse transcribe 0.5 to 1 ug of RNA. With immunoSEQ multiplex PCR, TCR beta CDR3 was amplified across 54 Vbeta and 13 Jbeta. Using its own MiXCR run on the immunoSEQ multiplex PCR reads, TCRdb lists one record per CDR3 protein. This table has approximately 180,000 distinct CDR3 sequences, 91% appearing once. The recently defined diagnostic criteria for definite or probable disease were met by the Susac syndrome patients.

The TCR originated in a human donor with Susac syndrome. The J gene is TRBJ2-7, the V gene TRBV28; TRBD1 matches 9 bases. Sequencing was done on a sample of CD4+ T cells from PBMCs. Here the CDR3 DNA reads TGTGCCAGCAGGCCCTCCACCGGGACAGGGTTATACGAGCAGTACTTC. The encoded protein is CASRPSTGTGLYEQYF.